The rows below give T cell receptor beta chains drawn from one sample of a study of response to subunit inactivated influenza vaccine. TCRdb analysed the RT-PCR reads with MiXCR anew, one entry per CDR3 protein. The sample carries about 540,000 distinct CDR3 sequences, roughly a quarter recorded once. These data were also filed under a second study, of T cells expressing NK-cell markers.

Sequencing was performed on CD4+ T cells sorted from PBMCs, taken 11 to 12 days after vaccination. These TCRs come from a man aged 45 to 65 who received an inactivated influenza vaccine. CDR3s include the opening cysteine and the closing phenylalanine or tryptophan. A D gene is named only where the DNA matches it firmly. The size of a clone is reported for some rows only, either as once, few or many, or as a class for expanded clones.

abundance: .
d_gene: TRBD1
v_gene: TRBV10-3
j_gene: TRBJ2-5
CDR3nt: TGTGCCATCAGTCGGACAGGGGATGCGGAGACCCAGTACTTC
CDR3aa: CAISRTGDAETQYF

abundance: few
d_gene: .
v_gene: TRBV12-3/TRBV12-4
j_gene: TRBJ1-2
CDR3nt: TGTGCCGTCAGTACGCCGGACAACTATGGCTACACCTTC
CDR3aa: CAVSTPDNYGYTF

abundance: .
d_gene: TRBD1
v_gene: TRBV27
j_gene: TRBJ1-6
CDR3nt: TGTGCCAGCAGTTCTCGACAGGGGTTTAATTCACCCCTCCACTTT
CDR3aa: CASSSRQGFNSPLHF

abundance: .
d_gene: .
v_gene: TRBV10-2
j_gene: TRBJ1-1
CDR3nt: TGCGCCAGCAGGACAACACGGGGAAACACTGAAGCTTTCTTT
CDR3aa: CASRTTRGNTEAFF

abundance: .
d_gene: .
v_gene: TRBV14
j_gene: TRBJ2-1
CDR3nt: TGTGCCAGCAGCCAAGCCGGGGGGCCCGGGTATGAGCAGTTCTTC
CDR3aa: CASSQAGGPGYEQFF

abundance: .
d_gene: TRBD1
v_gene: TRBV11-2
j_gene: TRBJ2-7
CDR3nt: TGTGCCAGCAGCTTAGATGGGGGGACAGGCTTTATCGAGCAGTACTTC
CDR3aa: CASSLDGGTGFIEQYF

abundance: few
d_gene: TRBD2
v_gene: TRBV11-2
j_gene: TRBJ2-1
CDR3nt: TGTGCCAGCAGCCGGACCCCTCTAGCGGGGGGTTCCTACAATGAGCAGTTCTTC
CDR3aa: CASSRTPLAGGSYNEQFF

abundance: .
d_gene: .
v_gene: TRBV6-1
j_gene: TRBJ2-4
CDR3nt: TGTGCCAGCAGGGGGACGGCCAAAAACATTCAGTACTTC
CDR3aa: CASRGTAKNIQYF

abundance: .
d_gene: .
v_gene: TRBV9
j_gene: TRBJ2-1
CDR3nt: TGTGCCAGCAGCCCGGCCGGGGCTGGCTCCTACAATGAGCAGTTCTTC
CDR3aa: CASSPAGAGSYNEQFF

abundance: few
d_gene: .
v_gene: TRBV20-1
j_gene: TRBJ2-7
CDR3nt: TGCAGTGCTAACGGAGCAGGCACCTACGAGCAGTACTTC
CDR3aa: CSANGAGTYEQYF

abundance: few
d_gene: TRBD1
v_gene: TRBV7-9
j_gene: TRBJ2-5
CDR3nt: TGTGCCAGCAGCTTAACAGGGGTTGGAGAGACCCAGTACTTC
CDR3aa: CASSLTGVGETQYF

abundance: .
d_gene: TRBD2
v_gene: TRBV6-2/TRBV6-3
j_gene: TRBJ2-4
CDR3nt: TGTGCCAGCACCCCTTCGAGGGGCGGGGGAGACATTCAGTACTTC
CDR3aa: CASTPSRGGGDIQYF

abundance: .
d_gene: .
v_gene: TRBV20-1
j_gene: TRBJ2-7
CDR3nt: TGCAGTGCCTACGAGGGCGGGAGAAGATCTCTCAGGGGCGAGCAGTACTTC
CDR3aa: CSAYEGGRRSLRGEQYF

abundance: few
d_gene: .
v_gene: TRBV11-3
j_gene: TRBJ2-1
CDR3nt: TGTGCCAGCAGCCTAACAGACGGACGGTACAATGAGCAGTTCTTC
CDR3aa: CASSLTDGRYNEQFF

abundance: .
d_gene: .
v_gene: TRBV5-6
j_gene: TRBJ2-7
CDR3nt: TGTGCCAGCAGCCCAGGACTGGACCAGGCCTACGAGCAGTACTTC
CDR3aa: CASSPGLDQAYEQYF

abundance: few
d_gene: .
v_gene: TRBV4-3
j_gene: TRBJ1-1
CDR3nt: TGCGCCAGCAGCCAACTGGGGGGACCGTCTGAAGCTTTCTTT
CDR3aa: CASSQLGGPSEAFF

abundance: .
d_gene: .
v_gene: TRBV20-1
j_gene: TRBJ1-2
CDR3nt: TGCAGTGCTAGTGCGGCGGTGGGGAACTATGGCTACACCTTC
CDR3aa: CSASAAVGNYGYTF

abundance: .
d_gene: .
v_gene: TRBV12-3/TRBV12-4
j_gene: TRBJ2-2
CDR3nt: TGTGCCAGCAGTATACTAGCTACCGGGGAGCTGTTTTTT
CDR3aa: CASSILATGELFF

abundance: .
d_gene: .
v_gene: TRBV6-1
j_gene: TRBJ2-3
CDR3nt: TGTGCCAGCAGGCCTAGGGGAGCCGGCACAGATACGCAGTATTTT
CDR3aa: CASRPRGAGTDTQYF

abundance: .
d_gene: TRBD2
v_gene: TRBV29-1
j_gene: TRBJ2-1
CDR3nt: TGCAGCGTTAATAGCGGGAGGGCGTCTGAGGTCTTC
CDR3aa: CSVNSGRASEVF

abundance: few
d_gene: .
v_gene: TRBV6-1
j_gene: TRBJ1-1
CDR3nt: TGTGCCAGCAGTGGTCCAGCCCCGAACACTGAAGCTTTCTTT
CDR3aa: CASSGPAPNTEAFF

abundance: few
d_gene: TRBD1
v_gene: TRBV28
j_gene: TRBJ2-7
CDR3nt: TGTGCCAGCAGTTCATACAGGGGGCGAAGCTCCTACGAGCAGTACTTC
CDR3aa: CASSSYRGRSSYEQYF

abundance: .
d_gene: TRBD1
v_gene: TRBV3-1
j_gene: TRBJ1-2
CDR3nt: TGTGCCAGCAGCCGAAACCGGGACAGCTATGGCTACACCTTC
CDR3aa: CASSRNRDSYGYTF

abundance: .
d_gene: .
v_gene: TRBV3-1
j_gene: TRBJ2-2
CDR3nt: TGTGCCAGCGGCGACTCCCCAAACACCGGGGAGCTGTTTTTT
CDR3aa: CASGDSPNTGELFF

abundance: few
d_gene: TRBD2
v_gene: TRBV20-1
j_gene: TRBJ2-1
CDR3nt: TGCAGTGCTAGGGAAAGCGGGAGAAGGGACAATGAGCAGTTCTTC
CDR3aa: CSARESGRRDNEQFF

abundance: few
d_gene: .
v_gene: TRBV20-1
j_gene: TRBJ1-1
CDR3nt: TGCAGTGCAAAGGACCATCCGGACACTGAAGCTTTCTTT
CDR3aa: CSAKDHPDTEAFF

abundance: .
d_gene: .
v_gene: TRBV7-2
j_gene: TRBJ1-2
CDR3nt: TGTGCCAGCAGCTTAGTTCGGGAGTTAGGCTACACCTTC
CDR3aa: CASSLVRELGYTF

abundance: .
d_gene: .
v_gene: TRBV7-3
j_gene: TRBJ1-1
CDR3nt: TGTGCCATACTTCGACAGGTTCTACAGAACACTGAAGCTTTCTTT
CDR3aa: CAILRQVLQNTEAFF

abundance: once
d_gene: .
v_gene: TRBV27
j_gene: TRBJ1-4
CDR3nt: TGTGCCAGCAGTTTTGGGGGAACCTCGGGTGAAAAACTGTTTTTT
CDR3aa: CASSFGGTSGEKLFF

abundance: few
d_gene: TRBD2
v_gene: TRBV6-5
j_gene: TRBJ2-1
CDR3nt: TGTGCCAGCAGTTACTGGGCTACTAGCGGGGGTAATGAGCAGTTCTTC
CDR3aa: CASSYWATSGGNEQFF

abundance: few
d_gene: .
v_gene: TRBV18
j_gene: TRBJ2-3
CDR3nt: TGTGCCAGCTCCGTGGGGGCCGCAGATACGCAGTATTTT
CDR3aa: CASSVGAADTQYF

abundance: .
d_gene: TRBD1
v_gene: TRBV5-1
j_gene: TRBJ2-7
CDR3nt: TGCGCCAGCAGCCCCAGGACAGGGGCGAAGGACGAGCAGTACTTC
CDR3aa: CASSPRTGAKDEQYF

abundance: few
d_gene: .
v_gene: TRBV20-1
j_gene: TRBJ2-1
CDR3nt: TGCAGTGCTACTAGCGCGTCCAATGAGCAGTTCTTC
CDR3aa: CSATSASNEQFF

abundance: few
d_gene: TRBD2
v_gene: TRBV4-3
j_gene: TRBJ2-1
CDR3nt: TGCGCCAGCAGCCAAGAGGGGACTAGCGGGAGGAGTGAGCAGTTCTTC
CDR3aa: CASSQEGTSGRSEQFF

abundance: few
d_gene: .
v_gene: TRBV20-1
j_gene: TRBJ1-4
CDR3nt: TGCAGTGCTACAGGGGAGAGTAGTGAAAAACTGTTTTTT
CDR3aa: CSATGESSEKLFF

abundance: few
d_gene: .
v_gene: TRBV9
j_gene: TRBJ2-3
CDR3nt: TGTGCCAGCAGCGTAGGCGAGGCGAGTACGCAGTATTTT
CDR3aa: CASSVGEASTQYF

abundance: .
d_gene: .
v_gene: TRBV28
j_gene: TRBJ2-7
CDR3nt: TGTGCCAGCAGTACTCCTCTCAGGGGCCCTAGCTCCTACGAGCAGTACTTC
CDR3aa: CASSTPLRGPSSYEQYF

abundance: .
d_gene: TRBD2
v_gene: TRBV20-1
j_gene: TRBJ2-1
CDR3nt: TGCAGTGAGGCTAGCGGATATAATGAGCAGTTCTTC
CDR3aa: CSEASGYNEQFF

abundance: few
d_gene: TRBD2
v_gene: TRBV29-1
j_gene: TRBJ2-7
CDR3nt: TGCAGCGCCCGACTAGCGGCCTCCTACGAGCAGTACTTC
CDR3aa: CSARLAASYEQYF

abundance: few
d_gene: .
v_gene: TRBV5-5
j_gene: TRBJ2-2
CDR3nt: TGTGCCAGCACCCCTCTAAACACCGGGGAGCTGTTTTTT
CDR3aa: CASTPLNTGELFF

abundance: .
d_gene: .
v_gene: TRBV18
j_gene: TRBJ2-7
CDR3nt: TGTGCCAGCTCACCTAACCGGGGCTACGAGCAGTACTTC
CDR3aa: CASSPNRGYEQYF

abundance: once
d_gene: TRBD1
v_gene: TRBV7-9
j_gene: TRBJ2-1
CDR3nt: TGTGCCAGCAGCCCCTACGGGACAGGGGAAATCAATGAGCAGTTCTTC
CDR3aa: CASSPYGTGEINEQFF

abundance: once
d_gene: TRBD2
v_gene: TRBV5-4
j_gene: TRBJ2-3
CDR3nt: TGTGCCAGCAGCGCGGGAGGGTACCCCACAGATACGCAGTATTTT
CDR3aa: CASSAGGYPTDTQYF

abundance: .
d_gene: .
v_gene: TRBV2
j_gene: TRBJ1-2
CDR3nt: TGTGCCAGCAGTGAACCCTCTTTTCTGCAGGGCAACTATGGCTACACCTTC
CDR3aa: CASSEPSFLQGNYGYTF

abundance: few
d_gene: .
v_gene: TRBV28
j_gene: TRBJ2-7
CDR3nt: TGTGCCAGCAGGGGAACAGGGATCGGTTTCCGCGAGCAGTACTTC
CDR3aa: CASRGTGIGFREQYF

abundance: .
d_gene: TRBD1
v_gene: TRBV7-8
j_gene: TRBJ1-2
CDR3nt: TGTGCCAGCAGTCAAGACAGGGACGGCTACACCTTC
CDR3aa: CASSQDRDGYTF

abundance: medium-sized
d_gene: TRBD1
v_gene: TRBV12-3/TRBV12-4
j_gene: TRBJ1-6
CDR3nt: TGTGCCAGCAGCCGACAGGGGAATAATTCACCCCTCCACTTT
CDR3aa: CASSRQGNNSPLHF

abundance: .
d_gene: TRBD1
v_gene: TRBV12-3/TRBV12-4
j_gene: TRBJ2-7
CDR3nt: TGTGCCAGCAGCACCAGGACAGGGGACGTTAACGAGCAGTACTTC
CDR3aa: CASSTRTGDVNEQYF

abundance: .
d_gene: .
v_gene: TRBV7-2
j_gene: TRBJ2-7
CDR3nt: TGTGCCAGCAGCTTGGCCGGGGCCCGGTACGAGCAGTACTTC
CDR3aa: CASSLAGARYEQYF

abundance: many
d_gene: TRBD2
v_gene: TRBV2
j_gene: TRBJ2-3
CDR3nt: TGTGCCAGCCTTAAGCGGGGTACATTAGGGGATACGCAGTATTTT
CDR3aa: CASLKRGTLGDTQYF

abundance: few
d_gene: .
v_gene: TRBV7-2
j_gene: TRBJ1-3
CDR3nt: TGTGCCAGCAGCTTAGCGGGTCAGACGGACTCTGGAAACACCATATATTTT
CDR3aa: CASSLAGQTDSGNTIYF

abundance: .
d_gene: .
v_gene: TRBV4-1
j_gene: TRBJ2-7
CDR3nt: TGCGCCAGCAACCAAGACCGGGACGCTCACTCCTACGAGCAGTACTTC
CDR3aa: CASNQDRDAHSYEQYF

abundance: few
d_gene: .
v_gene: TRBV12-3/TRBV12-4
j_gene: TRBJ1-5
CDR3nt: TGTGCCAGCAGATCGGGACAAAGCGGGAGCTGGCAGCCCCAGCATTTT
CDR3aa: CASRSGQSGSWQPQHF

abundance: few
d_gene: .
v_gene: TRBV10-3
j_gene: TRBJ2-5
CDR3nt: TGTGCCATCAGTAACCGGGACGGGGGACCCCAGTACTTC
CDR3aa: CAISNRDGGPQYF

abundance: few
d_gene: TRBD1
v_gene: TRBV29-1
j_gene: TRBJ1-2
CDR3nt: TGCAGCGTGGGGGAGACAGGGACCTATGGCTACACCTTC
CDR3aa: CSVGETGTYGYTF